This T cell receptor (beta chain) was sequenced in a study of CD8 T cells in ankylosing spondylitis. General observations from the study: As reported, disease-linked clones showed significant enrichment in matched ankylosing spondylitis synovial fluid. In synovial fluid and blood from reactive arthritis, some motif variants were previously reported. Clones linked with disease were CD8+ and fairly uncommon in the peripheral blood. There was a TCR beta motif, made of fewer than 10 highly homologous variants, that appeared characteristic of ankylosing spondylitis blood.

Note on this clonotype: What it binds is unknown.

5'-RACE, quantitative and with molecular barcodes, yielded the TCR beta libraries. One entry per CDR3 protein, called by TCRdb with MiXCR from the 5' RACE reads. The data hold about 400,000 distinct CDR3 sequences, with around 24% observed a single time. CDR3 size: 12 residues. Germline assignment: CDR1 DFQATT and CDR2 SNEGSKA (reference sequence). V lost 2 bases and J 0 bases, leaving 5 bases between the germline ends. The specimen sequenced was blood, either unsorted or a sorted T cell fraction (not recorded which). The chain joins TRBV20-1 to TRBJ2-7; no firm D call. The receptor was derived from a male donor with ankylosing spondylitis. This CDR3 is CSARTDSYEQYF. The CDR3 DNA reads as TGCAGTGCTAGAACAGACTCCTACGAGCAGTACTTC.